This paragraph reports one T cell receptor beta chain. Its binding antigen is unknown. No base quality values were provided; no much bigger clone lies one nucleotide off. Additional DNA sequences in this sample encode the identical CDR3. The data derive from a study of control samples from healthy donors and cancer patients (dated by TCRdb to the early 2020s). The protocol used for the library was the immunoSEQ multiplex PCR assay. TCRdb mirrors the immuneACCESS table, restricted to in-frame sequences. Some clones are absent from its copies; in checked studies, under half trace to an unresolved V gene, and the reason for the others is unknown. For this sample there are about 410,000 clones; more than 80% appear just once. The ten largest clones capture just under 6.5% of the sample. V is cut by 1 base and J by 1 base, and the space between the germline ends is 4 bases. From its cysteine to its phenylalanine, the CDR3 spans 13 amino acids. Just CDR3 DNA is preserved here, 39 bases in frame from base 1. For CDR1 and CDR2, the germline V gene lists SGHNT and YENEEA.

The chain was built from TRBV11-3 and TRBJ1-1; the D gene assignment is ambiguous. The origin of this receptor is a man aged 40-49 years with head and neck cancer. The sample comprised PBMCs. The CDR3 region: CASSLGENTEAFF. The nucleotides are TGTGCCAGCAGCTTAGGGGAGAACACTGAAGCTTTCTTT.